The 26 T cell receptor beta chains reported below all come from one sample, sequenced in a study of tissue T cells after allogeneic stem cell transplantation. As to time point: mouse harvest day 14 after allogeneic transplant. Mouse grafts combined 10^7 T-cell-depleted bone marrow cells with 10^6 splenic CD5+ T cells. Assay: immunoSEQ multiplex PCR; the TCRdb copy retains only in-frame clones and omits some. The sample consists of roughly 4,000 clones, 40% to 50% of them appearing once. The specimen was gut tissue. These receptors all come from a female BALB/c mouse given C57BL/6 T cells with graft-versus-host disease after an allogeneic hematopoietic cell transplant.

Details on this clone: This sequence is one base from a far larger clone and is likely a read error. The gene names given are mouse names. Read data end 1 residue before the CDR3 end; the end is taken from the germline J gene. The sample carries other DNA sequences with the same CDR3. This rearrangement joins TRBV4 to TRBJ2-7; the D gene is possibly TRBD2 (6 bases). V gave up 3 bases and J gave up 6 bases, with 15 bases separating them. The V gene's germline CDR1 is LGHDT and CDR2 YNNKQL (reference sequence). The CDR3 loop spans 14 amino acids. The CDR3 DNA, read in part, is TGTGCCAGCAGCTACGACTGGCGGGGCTTTGAACAGTAC. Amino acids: CASSYDWRGFEQY. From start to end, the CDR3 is CASSYDWRGFEQYF.

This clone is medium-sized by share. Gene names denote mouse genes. The covered CDR3 bases are TGTGCCAGCAGTCTCCTGGGGGGGCGCTCCTATGAACAGTAC. Protein sequence: CASSLLGGRSYEQY. The full CDR3 protein is CASSLLGGRSYEQYF. The J gene is TRBJ2-7, the V gene TRBV26, with TRBD2 matching 10 bases. The CDR3 end falls 1 residue outside the read, so it is completed with the germline J gene. The CDR3 sequence is 15 residues long. J was trimmed by 0 bases and V by 3 bases; bases with no gene match: 2. Per germline, CDR1 KGHPV and CDR2 FQNQEV (reference sequence).

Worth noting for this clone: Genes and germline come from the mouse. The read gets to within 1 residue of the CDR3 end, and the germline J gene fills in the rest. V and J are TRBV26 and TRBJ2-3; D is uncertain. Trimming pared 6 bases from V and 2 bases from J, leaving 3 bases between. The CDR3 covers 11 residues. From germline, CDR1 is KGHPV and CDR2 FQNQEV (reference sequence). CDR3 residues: CASSLAETLYF. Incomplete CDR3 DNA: TGTGCCAGCAGCCTTGCAGAAACGCTGTAT.

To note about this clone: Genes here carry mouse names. CDR3 residues: CASSPGDNQDTQYF. The part of the CDR3 DNA that was read is TGTGCCAGCAGTCCCGGCGACAACCAAGACACCCAGTAC. The chain couples TRBV24 to TRBJ2-5; no reliable D call. Read coverage stops 1 residue before the CDR3 terminus; the germline J gene supplies the remainder. V was clipped by 4 bases and J by 0 bases, with 8 bases between them. Germline loops: CDR1 KGHTA, CDR2 FRNEEI. CDR3 length: 14 residues.

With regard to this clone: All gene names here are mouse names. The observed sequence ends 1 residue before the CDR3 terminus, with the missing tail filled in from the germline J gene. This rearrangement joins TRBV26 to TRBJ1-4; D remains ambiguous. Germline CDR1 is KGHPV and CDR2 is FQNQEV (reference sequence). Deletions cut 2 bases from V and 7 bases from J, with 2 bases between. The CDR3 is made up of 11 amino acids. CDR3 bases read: TGTGCCAGCAGTCTGCGCGAAAGATTATTT. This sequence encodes CASSLRERLF. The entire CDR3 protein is CASSLRERLFF. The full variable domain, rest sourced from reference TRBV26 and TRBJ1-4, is NSKVIQTPRYLVKGQGQKAKMRCIPEKGHPVVFWYQQNKNNEFKFLINFQNQEVLQQIDMTEKRFSAECPSNSPCSLEIQSSEAGDSALYLCASSLRERLFFGHGTKLSVL.

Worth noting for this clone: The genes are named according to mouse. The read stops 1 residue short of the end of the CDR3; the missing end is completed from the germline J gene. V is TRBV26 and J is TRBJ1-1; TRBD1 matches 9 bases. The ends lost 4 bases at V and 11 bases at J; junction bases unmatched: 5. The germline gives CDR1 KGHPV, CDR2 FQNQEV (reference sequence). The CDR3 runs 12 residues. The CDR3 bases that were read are TGTGCCAGCAGTCCCCCGGACAGGGGCGTCTTC. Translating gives CASSPPDRGVF. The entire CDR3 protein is CASSPPDRGVFF. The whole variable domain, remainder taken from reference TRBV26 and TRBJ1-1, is NSKVIQTPRYLVKGQGQKAKMRCIPEKGHPVVFWYQQNKNNEFKFLINFQNQEVLQQIDMTEKRFSAECPSNSPCSLEIQSSEAGDSALYLCASSPPDRGVFFGKGTRLTVV.

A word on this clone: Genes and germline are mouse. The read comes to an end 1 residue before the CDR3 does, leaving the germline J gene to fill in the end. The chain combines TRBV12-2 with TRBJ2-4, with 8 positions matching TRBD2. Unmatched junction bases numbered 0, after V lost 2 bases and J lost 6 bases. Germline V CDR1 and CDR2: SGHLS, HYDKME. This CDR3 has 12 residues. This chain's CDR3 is CASSRLGNTLYF. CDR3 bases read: TGTGCCAGCTCTCGACTGGGGAACACCTTGTAC. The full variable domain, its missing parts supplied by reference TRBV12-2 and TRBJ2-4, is NSGVVQSPRYIIKGKGERSILKCIPISGHLSVAWYQQTQGQELKFFIQHYDKMERDKGNLPSRFSVQQFDDYHSEMNMSALELEDSAVYFCASSRLGNTLYFGAGTRLSVL.

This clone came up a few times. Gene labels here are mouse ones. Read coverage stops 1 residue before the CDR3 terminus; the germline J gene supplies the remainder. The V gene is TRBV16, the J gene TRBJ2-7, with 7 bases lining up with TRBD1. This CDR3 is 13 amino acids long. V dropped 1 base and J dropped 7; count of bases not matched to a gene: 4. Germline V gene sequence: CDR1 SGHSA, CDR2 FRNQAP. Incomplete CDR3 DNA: TGTGCAAGCAGCTTAGGGGGGACAGACGAACAGTAC. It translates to CASSLGGTDEQY. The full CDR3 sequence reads CASSLGGTDEQYF.

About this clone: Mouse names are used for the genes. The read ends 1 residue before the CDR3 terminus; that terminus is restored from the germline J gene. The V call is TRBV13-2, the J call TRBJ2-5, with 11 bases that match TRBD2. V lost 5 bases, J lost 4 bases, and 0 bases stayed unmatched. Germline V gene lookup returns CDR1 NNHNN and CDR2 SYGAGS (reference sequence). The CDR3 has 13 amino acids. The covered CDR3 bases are TGTGCCAGCGGGGGACTGGGGGAAGACACCCAGTAC. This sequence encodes CASGGLGEDTQY. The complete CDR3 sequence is CASGGLGEDTQYF.

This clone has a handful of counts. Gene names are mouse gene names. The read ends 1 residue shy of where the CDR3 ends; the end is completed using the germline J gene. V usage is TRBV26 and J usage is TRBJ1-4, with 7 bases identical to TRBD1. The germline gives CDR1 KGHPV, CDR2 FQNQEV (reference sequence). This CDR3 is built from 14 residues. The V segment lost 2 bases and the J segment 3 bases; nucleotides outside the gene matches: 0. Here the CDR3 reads CASSLTGANERLFF. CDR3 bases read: TGTGCCAGCAGTCTGACAGGGGCCAACGAAAGATTATTT.

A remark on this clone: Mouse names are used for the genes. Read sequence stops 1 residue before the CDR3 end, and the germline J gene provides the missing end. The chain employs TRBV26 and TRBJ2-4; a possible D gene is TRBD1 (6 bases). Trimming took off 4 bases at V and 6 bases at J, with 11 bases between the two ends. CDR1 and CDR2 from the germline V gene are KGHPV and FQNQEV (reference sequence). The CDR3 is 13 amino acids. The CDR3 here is CASSPPGANTLYF. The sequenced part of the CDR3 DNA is TGTGCCAGCAGTCCACCAGGGGCTAACACCTTGTAC. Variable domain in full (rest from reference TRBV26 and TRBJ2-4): NSKVIQTPRYLVKGQGQKAKMRCIPEKGHPVVFWYQQNKNNEFKFLINFQNQEVLQQIDMTEKRFSAECPSNSPCSLEIQSSEAGDSALYLCASSPPGANTLYFGAGTRLSVL.

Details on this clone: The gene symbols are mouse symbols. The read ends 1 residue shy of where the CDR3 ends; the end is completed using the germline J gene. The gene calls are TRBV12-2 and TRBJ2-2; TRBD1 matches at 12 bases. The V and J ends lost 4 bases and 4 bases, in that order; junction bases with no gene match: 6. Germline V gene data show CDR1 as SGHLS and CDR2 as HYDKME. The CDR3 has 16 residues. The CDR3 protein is CASSRDRGRVTGQLYF. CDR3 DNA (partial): TGTGCCAGCTCCCGGGACAGGGGGCGGGTCACCGGGCAGCTCTAC.

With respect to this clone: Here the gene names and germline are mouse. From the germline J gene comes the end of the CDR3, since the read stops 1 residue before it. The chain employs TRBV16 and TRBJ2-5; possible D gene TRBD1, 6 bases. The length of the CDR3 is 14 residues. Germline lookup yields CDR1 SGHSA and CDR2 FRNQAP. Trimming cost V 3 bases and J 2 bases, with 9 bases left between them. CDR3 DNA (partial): TGTGCAAGCAGCTTTTCGGACAGCCAAGACACCCAGTAC. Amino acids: CASSFSDSQDTQY. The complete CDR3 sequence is CASSFSDSQDTQYF.

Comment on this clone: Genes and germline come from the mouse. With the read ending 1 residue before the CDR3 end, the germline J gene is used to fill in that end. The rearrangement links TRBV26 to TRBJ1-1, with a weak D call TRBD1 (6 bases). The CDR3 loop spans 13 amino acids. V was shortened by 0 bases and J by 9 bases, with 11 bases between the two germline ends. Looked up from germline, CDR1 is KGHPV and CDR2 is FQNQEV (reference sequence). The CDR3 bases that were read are TGTGCCAGCAGTCTGTCGGGGGCAGGGAAAGTCTTC. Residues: CASSLSGAGKVF. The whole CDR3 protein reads CASSLSGAGKVFF.

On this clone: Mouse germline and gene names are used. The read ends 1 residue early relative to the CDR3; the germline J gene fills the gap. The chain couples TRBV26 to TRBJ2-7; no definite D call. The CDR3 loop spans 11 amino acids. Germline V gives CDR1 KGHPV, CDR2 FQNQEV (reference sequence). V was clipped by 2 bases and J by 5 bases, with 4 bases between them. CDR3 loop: CASSLEDEQYF. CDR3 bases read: TGTGCCAGCAGTCTGGAGGATGAACAGTAC.

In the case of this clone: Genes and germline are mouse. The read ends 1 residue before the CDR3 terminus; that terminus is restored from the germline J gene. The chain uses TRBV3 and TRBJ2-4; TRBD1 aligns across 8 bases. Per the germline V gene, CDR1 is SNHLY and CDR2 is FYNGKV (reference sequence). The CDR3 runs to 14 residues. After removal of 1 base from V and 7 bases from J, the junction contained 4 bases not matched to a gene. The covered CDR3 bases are TGTGCCAGCAGCTTAGACAGGGGGTGGGACACCTTGTAC. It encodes CASSLDRGWDTLY. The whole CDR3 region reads CASSLDRGWDTLYF.

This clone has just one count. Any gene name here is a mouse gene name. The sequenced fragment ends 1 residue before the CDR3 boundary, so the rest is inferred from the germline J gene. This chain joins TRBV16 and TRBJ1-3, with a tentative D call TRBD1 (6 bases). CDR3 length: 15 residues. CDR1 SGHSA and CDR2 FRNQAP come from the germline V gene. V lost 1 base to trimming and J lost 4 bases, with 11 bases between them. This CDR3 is CASSLAGAPGNTLYF. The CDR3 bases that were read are TGTGCAAGCAGCTTAGCGGGGGCGCCAGGAAATACGCTCTAT. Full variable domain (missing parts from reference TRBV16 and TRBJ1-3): NAGVIQTPRHKVTGKGQEATLWCEPISGHSAVFWYRQTIVQGLEFLTYFRNQAPIDDSGMPKERFSAQMPNQSHSTLKIQSTQPQDSAVYLCASSLAGAPGNTLYFGEGSRLIVV.

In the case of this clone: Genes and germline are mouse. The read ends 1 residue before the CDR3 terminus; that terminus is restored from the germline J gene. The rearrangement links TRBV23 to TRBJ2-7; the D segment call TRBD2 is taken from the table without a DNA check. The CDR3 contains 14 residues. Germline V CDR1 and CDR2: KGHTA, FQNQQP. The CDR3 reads CSSSQSYWGDEQYF. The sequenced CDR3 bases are TGCTCCAGCAGTCAATCCTACTGGGGGGATGAACAGTAC. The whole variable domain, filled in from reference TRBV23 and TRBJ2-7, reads DAAVTQKPRYLIKMKGQEAEMKCIPEKGHTAVFWYQQKQSKELKFLIYFQNQQPLDQIDMVKERFSAVCPSSSLCSLGIRTCEAEDSALYLCSSSQSYWGDEQYFGPGTRLTVL.

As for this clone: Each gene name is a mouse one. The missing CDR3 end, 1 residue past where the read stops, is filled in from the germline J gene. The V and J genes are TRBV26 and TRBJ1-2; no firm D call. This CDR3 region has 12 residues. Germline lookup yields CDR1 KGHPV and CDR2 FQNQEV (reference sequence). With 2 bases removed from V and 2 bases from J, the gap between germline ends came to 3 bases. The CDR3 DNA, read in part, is TGTGCCAGCAGTCTGGTCAACTCCGACTACACC. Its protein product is CASSLVNSDYT. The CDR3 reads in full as CASSLVNSDYTF.

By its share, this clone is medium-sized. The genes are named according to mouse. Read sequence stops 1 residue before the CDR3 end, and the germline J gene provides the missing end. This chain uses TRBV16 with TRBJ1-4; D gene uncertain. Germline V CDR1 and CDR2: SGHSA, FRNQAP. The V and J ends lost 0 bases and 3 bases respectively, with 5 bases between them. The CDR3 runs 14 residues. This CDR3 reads CASSLEAANERLFF. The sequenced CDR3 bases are TGTGCAAGCAGCTTAGAGGCGGCCAACGAAAGATTATTT.

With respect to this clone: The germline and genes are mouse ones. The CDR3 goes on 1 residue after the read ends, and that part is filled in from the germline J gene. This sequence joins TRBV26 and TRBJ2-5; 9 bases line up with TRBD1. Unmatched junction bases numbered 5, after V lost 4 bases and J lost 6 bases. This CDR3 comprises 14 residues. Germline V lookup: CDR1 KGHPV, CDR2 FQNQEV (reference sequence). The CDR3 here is CASSRPGQGDTQYF. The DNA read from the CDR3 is TGTGCCAGCAGTCGTCCGGGACAGGGCGACACCCAGTAC.

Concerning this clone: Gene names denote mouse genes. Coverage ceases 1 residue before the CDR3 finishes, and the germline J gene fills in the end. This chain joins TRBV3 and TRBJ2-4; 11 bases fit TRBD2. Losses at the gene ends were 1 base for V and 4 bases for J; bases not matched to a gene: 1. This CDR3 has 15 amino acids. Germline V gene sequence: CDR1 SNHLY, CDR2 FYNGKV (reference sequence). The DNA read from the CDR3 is TGTGCCAGCAGCTTAGGACTGGGGGGGGAAAACACCTTGTAC. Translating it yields CASSLGLGGENTLY. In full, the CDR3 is CASSLGLGGENTLYF.

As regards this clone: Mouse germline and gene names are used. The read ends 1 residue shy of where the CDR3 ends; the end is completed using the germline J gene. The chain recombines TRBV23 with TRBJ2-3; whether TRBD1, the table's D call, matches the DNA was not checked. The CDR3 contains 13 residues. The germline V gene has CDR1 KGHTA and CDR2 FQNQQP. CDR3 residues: CSSSRQGAETLYF. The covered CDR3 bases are TGCTCCAGCAGTCGACAGGGTGCAGAAACGCTGTAT. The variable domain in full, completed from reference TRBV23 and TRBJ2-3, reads DAAVTQKPRYLIKMKGQEAEMKCIPEKGHTAVFWYQQKQSKELKFLIYFQNQQPLDQIDMVKERFSAVCPSSSLCSLGIRTCEAEDSALYLCSSSRQGAETLYFGSGTRLTVL.

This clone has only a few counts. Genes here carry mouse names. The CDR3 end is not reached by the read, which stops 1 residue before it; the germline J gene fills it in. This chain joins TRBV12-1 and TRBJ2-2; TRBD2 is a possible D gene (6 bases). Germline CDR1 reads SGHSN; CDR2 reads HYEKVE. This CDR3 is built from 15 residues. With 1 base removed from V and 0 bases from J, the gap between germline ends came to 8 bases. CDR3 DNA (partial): TGTGCCAGCTCTCTACCTGGGGCAAACACCGGGCAGCTCTAC. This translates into CASSLPGANTGQLY. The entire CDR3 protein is CASSLPGANTGQLYF. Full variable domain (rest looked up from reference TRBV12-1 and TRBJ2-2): DSGVVQSPRHIIKEKGGRSVLTCIPISGHSNVVWYQQTLGKELKFLIQHYEKVERDKGFLPSRFSVQQFDDYHSEMNMSALELEDSAMYFCASSLPGANTGQLYFGEGSKLTVL.

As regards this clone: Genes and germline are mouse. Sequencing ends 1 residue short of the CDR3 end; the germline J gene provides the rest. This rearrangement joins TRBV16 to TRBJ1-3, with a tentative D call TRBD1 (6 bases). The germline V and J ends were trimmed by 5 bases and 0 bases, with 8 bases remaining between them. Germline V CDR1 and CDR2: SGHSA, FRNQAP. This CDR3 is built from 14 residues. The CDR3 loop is CASSRDNSGNTLYF. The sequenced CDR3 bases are TGTGCAAGCAGCAGGGACAATTCTGGAAATACGCTCTAT.

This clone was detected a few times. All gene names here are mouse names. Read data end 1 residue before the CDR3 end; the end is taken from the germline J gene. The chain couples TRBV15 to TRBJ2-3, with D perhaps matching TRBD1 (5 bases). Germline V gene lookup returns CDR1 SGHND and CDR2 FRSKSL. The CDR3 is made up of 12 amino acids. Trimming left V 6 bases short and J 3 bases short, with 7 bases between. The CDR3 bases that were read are TGTGCCAGCAGCAACAGGGCAGAAACGCTGTAT. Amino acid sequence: CASSNRAETLY. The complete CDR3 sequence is CASSNRAETLYF.